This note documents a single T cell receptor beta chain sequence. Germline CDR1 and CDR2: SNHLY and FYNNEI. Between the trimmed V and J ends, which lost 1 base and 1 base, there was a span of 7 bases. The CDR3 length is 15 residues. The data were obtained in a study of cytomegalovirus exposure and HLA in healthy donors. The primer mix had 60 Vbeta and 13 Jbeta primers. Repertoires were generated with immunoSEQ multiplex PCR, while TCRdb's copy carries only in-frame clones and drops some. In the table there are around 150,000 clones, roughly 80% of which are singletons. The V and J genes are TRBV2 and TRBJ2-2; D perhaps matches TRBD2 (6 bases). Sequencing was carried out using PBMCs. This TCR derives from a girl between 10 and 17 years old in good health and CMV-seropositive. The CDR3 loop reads CASSEGDLNTGELFF. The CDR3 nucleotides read TGTGCCAGCAGTGAAGGGGACTTGAACACCGGGGAGCTGTTTTTT.